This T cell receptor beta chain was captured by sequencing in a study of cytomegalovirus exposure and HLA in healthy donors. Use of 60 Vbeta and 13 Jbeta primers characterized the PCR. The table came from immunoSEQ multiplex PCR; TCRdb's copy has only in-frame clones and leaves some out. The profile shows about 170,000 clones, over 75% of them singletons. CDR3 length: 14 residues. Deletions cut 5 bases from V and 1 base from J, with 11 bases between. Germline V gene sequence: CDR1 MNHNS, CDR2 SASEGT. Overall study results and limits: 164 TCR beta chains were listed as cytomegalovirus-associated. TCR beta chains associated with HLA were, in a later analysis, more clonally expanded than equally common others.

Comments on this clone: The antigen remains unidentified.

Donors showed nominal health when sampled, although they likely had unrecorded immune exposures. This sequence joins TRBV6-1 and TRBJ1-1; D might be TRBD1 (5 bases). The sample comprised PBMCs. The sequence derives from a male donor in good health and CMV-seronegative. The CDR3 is CASSLGAPNTEAFF. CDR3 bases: TGTGCCAGCAGTCTAGGGGCCCCGAACACTGAAGCTTTCTTT.